The present entry profiles one T cell receptor (beta chain) with its context. There is no known antigen for this receptor. Base qualities were left out, and no much larger clone turns up one base away. The library came from the immunoSEQ multiplex PCR assay. A mixture of 60 forward primers for TCR Vbeta segments and 13 reverse primers for TCR Jbeta segments was used in the multiplex PCR. A multiplex PCR assay on genomic DNA amplified the CDR3 region of rearranged TCR beta genes. The Illumina HiSeq System was used to sequence the amplified TCR beta libraries as 87-base-pair reads. As for how the authors treated the data: A later analysis counted about 80 million unique TCR beta chains across the 670 or so repertoires, and 9.5 million to 11 million of these chains were shared by at least two donors. Raw reads were error-corrected and collapsed into unique sequences by a nearest-neighbor algorithm in which closely related sequences were merged to remove PCR and sequencing errors. Alignment of CDR3 sequences to IMGT reference sequences was used to assign V, D and J gene segments. For a sequence to be retained, at least a six-nucleotide match to both a V gene segment and a J gene segment was required. A rearrangement counted as productive if the CDR3 had no stop codons and remained in frame with V and J, and every other rearrangement counted as non-productive. CDR3 was defined by IMGT convention, running from the second conserved V-encoded cysteine to the conserved J-encoded phenylalanine. The earlier analysis of about 500 of the donors excluded sequences that lacked an unambiguous match to a single V gene segment. An earlier analysis of some 500 of the donors classified V segments as functional when productive rearrangements were above 56.7% and as segregating when the standard deviation between donors was above 5%. A statistical classification framework was built to diagnose cytomegalovirus status from the catalog of TCR beta chain sequences. In a later analysis, V and J genes were assigned by comparing TCR nucleotide sequences against IMGT/GENE-DB human TR gene sequences. The TCRdist pipeline was used in a later analysis to assign CDR3 sequences and most-parsimonious VDJ recombination scenarios. In a later analysis, each TCR beta chain was defined by its CDR3 amino acid sequence together with its V-gene family, and reads lacking a unique V-gene family were excluded. In a later analysis, around 600 highly shared, low-generation-probability nucleotide sequences were removed to address suspected cross-contamination and a sequencing artifact. A later analysis calculated a clonal expansion index for each public chain from normalized within-repertoire ranks of inferred template counts. In a later analysis, generation probabilities were computed using a VDJ recombination model fitted to out-of-frame rearrangements, and the results were checked against IGoR. A later analysis scored TCR-TCR, TCR-HLA and TCR-CMV co-occurrence with hypergeometric tests, applying a repertoire-size bias correction to TCR pairs. In a later analysis, false discovery rates were estimated by permuting HLA or CMV assignments 20 times. In a later analysis, co-occurring TCRs were grouped using DBSCAN, and TCRdist sequence similarity was added for clustering within HLA-allele-positive subsets. For co-occurrence clustering, repertoires with fewer than 30,000 or more than 120,000 public chains were excluded, along with roughly 5 repertoires with anomalous nucleotide sharing. The clones in this table, taken by TCRdb from immuneACCESS, are in-frame only. Not every clone is retained; where verified, under half of the shortfall comes from an unresolved V gene, and the cause of the rest is unknown. The V and J calls and clone size were taken over from that table, and D and trimming were inferred from the DNA. This sample holds about 180,000 clones; 82% were observed only once. The ten largest clones take up about 1.5% of the sample.

The cohort comprised more than 550 healthy bone marrow donors. All cohort members were sampled while nominally healthy, although unrecorded immune exposures were likely present. The donor was CMV seronegative and was included in the group of several hundred seronegative cohort members. Each donor provided a peripheral blood sample, and peripheral blood mononuclear cells were used for TCR beta sequencing. The Qiagen DNeasy Blood Extraction Kit was used to extract genomic DNA from the blood cell samples. CDR1 is given as LGHNA and CDR2 as YSLEER, both from the germline V gene. V is pared back by 0 bases and J by 6 bases, with 9 bases lying between the germline termini. Inclusive of the bounding cysteine and phenylalanine, the CDR3 is 14 residues long. Of all the DNA, just the CDR3 is kept, 42 bases in frame from base 1. The sample belongs to a study of cytomegalovirus exposure and HLA in healthy donors (dated by TCRdb to 2017 to 2019). A note on the overall study: According to an earlier analysis of 450 to 650 of the donors, about 180 million T cells yielded 120 million or so unique TCR beta sequences and more than 250 Gb of sequence data. Roughly five DR-DQ haplotypes were treated as single units for association and clustering because of strong linkage in the cohort. Alongside the repertoire data, information on donor age, sex, ethnicity and CMV serostatus was compiled. To decide whether each TCR beta V gene segment behaved as functional or pseudogenic, an earlier analysis of 587 of the donors relied on high-throughput TCR beta sequencing. Genome-wide SNP genotypes for about 60% of the roughly 700 donors were used in a later genetic analysis, which treated that subset as a discovery cohort. An early release covering around 630 HLA-typed donors comprised about 310 gigabases of sequencing data and 85 million or so unique TCR sequences. Besides the first cohort of 666 subjects, a separate validation cohort made up of roughly 120 different subjects was used. Both class I and class II loci were covered by HLA typing, at four-digit resolution. Every discovery cohort repertoire had been produced on one sequencing platform. The study profiled the T cell repertoires of about 720 subjects by immunosequencing and related them to cytomegalovirus serostatus. The aim of the study was to test whether cataloging public T cell receptors could identify signatures of past pathogen exposure. A later analysis re-analyzed previously published TCR beta repertoires from roughly 630 donors and added high-resolution HLA genotyping to study TCR occurrence patterns. Among the roughly 400 genotyped donors, more than 70% belonged to the genetic ancestry cluster associated with self-reported Caucasian donors. To predict cytomegalovirus infection status, the study brought together high-throughput TCR immunosequencing, statistical association of individual TCRs with disease status, and machine learning. Across roughly 420 genotyped donors of the cohort, an average of 235,054 unique TCR beta nucleotide sequences per donor were sequenced, and roughly 17% of those sequences were non-productive. Rather than drawing on any new phenotypic data, the later analysis identified candidate immune exposures from TCR beta sequences and the way those sequences occurred across donors. The number of typed donors differed by locus: roughly 629-640 for A, B, C, DRB1 and DQB1; 522 for DQA1; some 610 for DPA1; and about 450 for DPB1.

The full study reports these points: For the cohort, immune exposure information was limited to CMV serostatus. At a false discovery rate of 0.05, a later analysis linked about 16,000 TCR beta sequences to specific HLA alleles. A few of the identified cytomegalovirus-associated TCR beta chains were confirmed in vitro to be specific for cytomegalovirus antigens. In a later analysis, TCR association rates were found to vary across HLA loci, with the most associated TCRs seen for DRB1 alleles and the fewest for HLA-C alleles. Because the 87-base-pair reads could not distinguish some IMGT-functional V segments, including TRBV6-2 and TRBV6-3, those segments were excluded. Presence/absence analyses assumed roughly uniform sequencing depth across donors, an assumption that may not hold. It was suggested by the authors that the approach could potentially be generalized to other disease states and immunological phenotypes. An association between a missense DCLRE1C variant and V-gene and J-gene trimming of TCR beta chains was found in a later genetic analysis and replicated in an independent cohort. A later genetic analysis reported fewer N-insertions in productive TCRs among donors in an Asian-associated ancestry cluster than the approximately 670-donor mean. Broadly in line with IMGT annotations, most TCR beta V segments showed up in productive rearrangements about 90% or about 30% of the time in an earlier analysis of about 500 of the donors. Only TCR beta chains were sequenced in this cohort, and the absence of alpha or paired-chain data limited detectable features. When HLA alleles, especially DR and DQ, strongly co-occurred, attributing TCR associations to individual alleles was difficult. Because HLA typing was missing for some donors at each locus, association tests included only the typed subset. A group of highly shared sequence variants was considered likely to be a technical artifact of the sequencing pipeline. In a later analysis, HLA-associated TCR beta chains showed more clonal expansion and lower generation probabilities than non-associated chains that were equally common. The study listed 164 TCR beta chains as associated with cytomegalovirus. Cytomegalovirus status was reported to be diagnosed by the classifier with high specificity and sensitivity in both the original and validation cohorts. A later analysis found that most CMV-associated TCR beta chains appeared HLA-restricted, with HLA associations seemingly driven largely by CMV exposure. Linkage disequilibrium might explain the correlated functional status among segregating V segments, but an unknown experimental factor could not be excluded. While some public TCRs were present in many individuals, most TCR sequences turned up only very rarely across donors. Because counts were too low, about 17 rarely observed V segments, including chromosome 9 orphons, were excluded from the earlier analysis of some 590 of the donors. A further reported finding was that TCR beta sequences accurately predicted the HLA-A and HLA-B alleles for most subjects in the first cohort. According to a later analysis, parvovirus B19, influenza, CMV and Epstein-Barr virus appeared linked to several top co-occurrence clusters.

Sample: PBMCs. This chain joins TRBV4-3 to TRBJ1-5; TRBD1 is a weak D gene call, 6 bases matching. The sequence was collected from a man aged 35 to 55 in good health and CMV-seronegative. The nucleotide sequence reads TGCGCCAGCAGCCAAGATCCAGGGGTTCAGCCCCAGCATTTT. Translated, it reads CASSQDPGVQPQHF.